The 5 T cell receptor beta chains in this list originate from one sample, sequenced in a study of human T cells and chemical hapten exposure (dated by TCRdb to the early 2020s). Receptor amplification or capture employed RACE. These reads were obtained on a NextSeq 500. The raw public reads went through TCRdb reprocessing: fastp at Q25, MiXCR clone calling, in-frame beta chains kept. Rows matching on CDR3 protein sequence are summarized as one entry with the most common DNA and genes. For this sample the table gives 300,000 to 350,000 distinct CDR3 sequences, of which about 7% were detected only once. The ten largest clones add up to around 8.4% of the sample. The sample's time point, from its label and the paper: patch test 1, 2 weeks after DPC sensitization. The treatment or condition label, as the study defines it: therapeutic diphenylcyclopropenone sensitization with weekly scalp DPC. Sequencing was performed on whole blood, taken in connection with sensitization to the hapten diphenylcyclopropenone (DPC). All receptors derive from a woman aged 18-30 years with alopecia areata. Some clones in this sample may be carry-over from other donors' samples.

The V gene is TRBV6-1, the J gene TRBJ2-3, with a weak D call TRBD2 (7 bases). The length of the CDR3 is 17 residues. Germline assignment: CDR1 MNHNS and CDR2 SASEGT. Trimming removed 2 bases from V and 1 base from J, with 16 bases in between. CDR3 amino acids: CASSEMGRGRGTDTQYF. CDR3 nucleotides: TGTGCCAGCAGTGAAATGGGGCGGGGGCGTGGCACAGATACGCAGTATTTT.

The CDR3 region is CAIRRTENTEAFF. The CDR3 bases are TGTGCCATCCGCAGGACAGAGAACACTGAAGCTTTCTTT. The chain employs TRBV10-3 and TRBJ1-1, with D possibly TRBD1 on 6 matching bases. The CDR3 covers 13 residues. Germline CDR1 reads ENHRY; CDR2 reads SYGVKD. V was pared by 8 bases and J by 1 base, with 11 bases between.

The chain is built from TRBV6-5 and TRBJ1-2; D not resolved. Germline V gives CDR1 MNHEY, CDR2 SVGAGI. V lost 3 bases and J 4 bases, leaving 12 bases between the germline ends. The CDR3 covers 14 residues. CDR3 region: CASSYQDGSYGYTF. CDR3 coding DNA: TGTGCCAGCAGTTATCAGGACGGCAGCTATGGCTACACCTTC.

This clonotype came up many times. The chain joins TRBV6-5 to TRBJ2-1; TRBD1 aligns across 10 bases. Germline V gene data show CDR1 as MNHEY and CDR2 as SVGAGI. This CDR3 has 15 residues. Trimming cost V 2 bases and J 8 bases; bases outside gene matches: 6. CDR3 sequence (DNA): TGTGCCAGCAGTTACGAGGGACAGGGGATCGATGAGCAGTTCTTC. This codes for CASSYEGQGIDEQFF.

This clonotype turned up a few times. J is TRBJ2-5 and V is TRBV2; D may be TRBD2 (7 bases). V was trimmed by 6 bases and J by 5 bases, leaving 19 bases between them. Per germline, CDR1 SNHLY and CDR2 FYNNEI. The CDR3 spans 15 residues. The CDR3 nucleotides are TGTGCCAGCAGCCGGACGAGGGGGGGCCCCGAGACCCAGTACTTC. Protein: CASSRTRGGPETQYF.